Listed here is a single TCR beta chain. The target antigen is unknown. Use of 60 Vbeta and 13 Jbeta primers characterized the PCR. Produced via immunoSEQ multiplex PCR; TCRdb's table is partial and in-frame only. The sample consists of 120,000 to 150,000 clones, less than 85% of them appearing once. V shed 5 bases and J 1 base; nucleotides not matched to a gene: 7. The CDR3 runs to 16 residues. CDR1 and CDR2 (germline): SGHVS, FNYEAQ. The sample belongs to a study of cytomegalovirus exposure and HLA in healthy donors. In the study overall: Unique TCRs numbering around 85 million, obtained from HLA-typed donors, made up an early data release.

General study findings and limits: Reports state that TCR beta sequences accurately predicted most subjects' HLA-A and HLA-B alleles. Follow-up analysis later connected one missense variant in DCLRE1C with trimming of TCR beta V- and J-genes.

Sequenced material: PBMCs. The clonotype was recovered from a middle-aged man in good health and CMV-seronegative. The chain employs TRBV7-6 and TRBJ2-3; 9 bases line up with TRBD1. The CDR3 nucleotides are TGTGCCAGCAGCCAGGGACAGGGTACGGGCACAGATACGCAGTATTTT. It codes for CASSQGQGTGTDTQYF.